This TCR beta chain was obtained from a study of cytomegalovirus exposure and HLA in healthy donors. CDR1 and CDR2 (germline): SNHLY, FYNNEI. The CDR3 is made up of 14 amino acids. Trimming removed 6 bases at V and 0 bases at J, with 11 bases between. Regarding the study as a whole: V- and J-gene trimming of TCR beta was linked (in a later analysis) to a missense DCLRE1C variant. Altogether, 160 or so TCR beta chains were recorded as cytomegalovirus-associated. The classifier reportedly diagnosed cytomegalovirus status with high specificity and sensitivity.

PCR employed 60 Vbeta and 13 Jbeta primers. Here immunoSEQ multiplex PCR was the method, and the copy in TCRdb shows in-frame clones only, minus some. The sample carries over 150,000 clones, around 80% recorded once. About this clone: Its cognate antigen is unknown.

The chain couples TRBV2 to TRBJ2-5; a possible D gene is TRBD2 (6 bases). What was sequenced was PBMCs. The sequence derives from a male donor in good health and CMV-seronegative. CDR3 DNA: TGTGCCAGCAGGGGAGGAGGTTACCAAGAGACCCAGTACTTC. Translation: CASRGGGYQETQYF.